Following are 32 T cell receptor beta chains from one sample sequenced in a study. TCRdb used MiXCR to reprocess the RT-PCR reads, holding one entry per CDR3 protein. Altogether almost 700,000 distinct CDR3 sequences are present, 13% to 15% being singletons, with the ten largest covering 3.6%. The sequencing sample was made of memory CD4+ T cells from blood. The receptors shown here come from a female donor in good health, serving as a healthy control.

This clonotype was observed a handful of times. The rearrangement joins TRBV9 to TRBJ2-5; 7 bases agree with TRBD2. J was trimmed by 4 bases and V by 0 bases; bases with no gene match: 9. The germline gives CDR1 SGDLS, CDR2 YYNGEE. The CDR3 contains 16 residues. The CDR3 DNA follows: TGTGCCAGCAGCGTAGAATCGGGACTACCGGGAGAGACCCAGTACTTC. Its protein product is CASSVESGLPGETQYF.

Ten or more counts support this clonotype. The V and J genes are TRBV4-2 and TRBJ2-5; 8 nucleotides agree with TRBD2. The J segment lost 5 bases and the V segment lost 0 bases, leaving 5 bases of the junction unmatched. This CDR3 is 15 amino acids long. Germline CDR1 reads LGHNA; CDR2 reads YNFKEQ. DNA of the CDR3: TGTGCCAGCAGCCAAGACGGGGGGGACGGGGAGACCCAGTACTTC. This sequence encodes CASSQDGGDGETQYF.

The chain combines TRBV7-2 with TRBJ1-4; D is ambiguous. V was pared by 1 base and J by 8 bases, with 8 bases between. From germline, CDR1 is SGHTA and CDR2 FQGNSA. CDR3 length equals 13 residues. In DNA, the CDR3 is TGTGCCAGCAGCTTAGGCACCAGGGAAAAACTGTTTTTT. This encodes CASSLGTREKLFF.

This clonotype appeared many times. This chain connects TRBV10-3 to TRBJ2-7; 7 nucleotides match TRBD1. The CDR3 extends over 14 amino acids. Germline trimming cut 7 bases from V and 3 bases from J; bases unmatched to any gene: 9. Germline assignment: CDR1 ENHRY and CDR2 SYGVKD. The CDR3 region has the DNA TGTGCCATCAACCCGGGACAGAGAAACTACGAGCAGTACTTC. This gives the protein CAINPGQRNYEQYF.

The chain is built from TRBV28 and TRBJ2-7; D gene unclear. The V gene's germline CDR1 is MDHEN and CDR2 SYDVKM. The CDR3 is 13 residues long. Trimming took off 5 bases at V and 2 bases at J, with 10 bases between the two ends. The DNA for the CDR3 is TGTGCCAGCAGTCCCCCAACGACCTACGAGCAGTACTTC. This translates into CASSPPTTYEQYF.

This clonotype was picked up a small number of times. V usage is TRBV20-1 and J usage is TRBJ1-4; no clear D. The V gene lost 4 bases and the J gene lost 8 bases, with 14 bases spanning the gap. The CDR3 sequence is 13 residues long. CDR1 is DFQATT, CDR2 SNEGSKA, per germline (reference sequence). In DNA form, the CDR3 reads TGCAGTGCTACCCACGAAACGGGGGAAAAACTGTTTTTT. Its translation: CSATHETGEKLFF.

CDR3 sequence (DNA): TGCGCCAGCAGCCAAGTGTCCCGACAGGGGTACACCTTC. It codes for CASSQVSRQGYTF. This chain joins TRBV4-1 and TRBJ1-2, with TRBD1 matching 8 bases. The CDR3 runs 13 residues. With 1 base clipped from V and 11 bases from J, the junction kept 6 bases outside the gene matches. Germline V CDR1 and CDR2: MGHRA, YSYEKL.

The gene calls are TRBV6-1 and TRBJ1-5; D ambiguous. V was shortened by 2 bases and J by 3 bases, with 8 bases between the two germline ends. Germline V lookup: CDR1 MNHNS, CDR2 SASEGT. The CDR3 is made up of 14 amino acids. The CDR3 is CASSESGDNQPQHF. The CDR3 nucleotides read TGTGCCAGCAGTGAATCTGGGGACAATCAGCCCCAGCATTTT.

The chain recombines TRBV5-4 with TRBJ2-2; 11 positions agree with TRBD1. The CDR3 loop spans 20 amino acids. Germline trimming cut 4 bases from V and 0 bases from J; bases unmatched to any gene: 14. Germline V CDR1 and CDR2: SGHNT, YYREEE (reference sequence). The CDR3 DNA is TGTGCCAGCAGCATAAGGCCGGACAGGGGGCGTCCCGCGAACACCGGGGAGCTGTTTTTT. This translates into CASSIRPDRGRPANTGELFF.

With respect to this clonotype: Being one base from a much bigger clone, this may be a read error. The CDR3 nucleotides read TGTGCCAGCAGCTTGAATCTTGGTTCGGCAACTAATAAAAAACTGTTTTTT. This encodes CASSLNLGSATNKKLFF. The rearrangement links TRBV5-5 to TRBJ1-4; D remains ambiguous. The CDR3 extends over 17 amino acids. Germline lookup yields CDR1 SGHKS and CDR2 YYEKEE (reference sequence).

The chain carries TRBV7-2 and TRBJ2-5; 13 bases are shared with TRBD2. The ends lost 2 bases at V and 6 bases at J; junction bases unmatched: 6. Germline CDR1 SGHTA, CDR2 FQGNSA. The CDR3 has 16 residues. The CDR3 coding sequence is TGTGCCAGCAGCTTAATGGGACTAGCGGGGATCCAGACCCAGTACTTC. Its protein is CASSLMGLAGIQTQYF. Filled out from reference TRBV7-2 and TRBJ2-5, the complete variable domain reads GAGVSQSPSNKVTEKGKDVELRCDPISGHTALYWYRQSLGQGLEFLIYFQGNSAPDKSGLPSDRFSAERTGGSVSTLTIQRTQQEDSAVYLCASSLMGLAGIQTQYFGPGTRLLVL.

This clonotype occurred many times. The V gene is TRBV12-3 or TRBV12-4, the J gene TRBJ2-7; possible D gene TRBD1, 5 bases. The CDR3 sequence is 13 residues long. Deletions cut 1 base from V and 9 bases from J, with 13 bases between. The CDR3 sequence is CASSLVYRLGQYF. DNA of the CDR3: TGTGCCAGCAGTTTAGTTTACAGGCTGGGGCAGTACTTC.

J is TRBJ1-5 and V is TRBV19; maybe TRBD1 (6 bases). The CDR3 runs 13 residues. Trimming took off 5 bases at V and 7 bases at J, with 12 bases between the two ends. Germline V gene data show CDR1 as LNHDA and CDR2 as SQIVND (reference sequence). CDR3 bases: TGTGCCAGTAGTTTACTGGACAGACAGCCCCAGCATTTT. It encodes CASSLLDRQPQHF.

The chain combines TRBV7-2 with TRBJ2-4; 10 bases line up with TRBD2. Trimming removed 3 bases from V and 0 bases from J; junction bases left unmatched: 2. The CDR3 has 16 amino acids. Germline CDR1 is SGHTA and CDR2 is FQGNSA. The CDR3 bases are TGTGCCAGCAGCTTTAGCGGGAGGTCAGCCAAAAACATTCAGTACTTC. As protein: CASSFSGRSAKNIQYF.

The V call is TRBV7-2, the J call TRBJ2-5; a possible D gene is TRBD2 (6 bases). CDR3 size: 13 residues. The V end was cut by 6 bases, the J end by 5 bases, with 13 bases between. The germline V gene encodes CDR1 SGHTA and CDR2 FQGNSA. The CDR3 DNA sequence: TGTGCCAGCAGTTGGGACTTTGGGGAGACCCAGTACTTC. This sequence encodes CASSWDFGETQYF.

The rearrangement links TRBV5-1 to TRBJ2-3; 7 bases line up with TRBD1. CDR3 length: 13 residues. The J segment lost 2 bases and the V segment lost 5 bases, leaving 2 bases of the junction unmatched. Germline-derived CDR1 and CDR2 are SGHRS and YFSETQ. The CDR3 reads CASRQGLTDTQYF. CDR3 DNA sequence: TGCGCCAGCAGACAGGGGCTCACAGATACGCAGTATTTT.

This clonotype was detected many times. The V call is TRBV12-3 or TRBV12-4, the J call TRBJ2-3, with 7 bases fitting TRBD2. J lost 2 bases, V lost 2 bases, and 7 bases had no gene match. CDR3 size: 16 residues. The CDR3 loop reads CASSLRVAGPTDTQYF. The CDR3 bases are TGTGCCAGCAGTTTAAGGGTAGCGGGCCCCACAGATACGCAGTATTTT.

This clonotype was seen ten or more times. The chain joins TRBV4-3 to TRBJ2-3, with a weak D call TRBD2 (7 bases). Trimming removed 4 bases at V and 0 bases at J, with 17 bases between. Germline V CDR1 and CDR2: LGHNA, YSLEER. The CDR3 covers 17 residues. DNA of the CDR3: TGCGCCAGCAGCCCGAATGTAGGGGGGGTTAGCACAGATACGCAGTATTTT. Amino acids: CASSPNVGGVSTDTQYF.

This clonotype was picked up a small number of times. The chain employs TRBV5-1 and TRBJ1-4, with D tentatively TRBD1 (6 bases). Germline V gene lookup returns CDR1 SGHRS and CDR2 YFSETQ. Deletions cut 0 bases from V and 5 bases from J, with 11 bases between. The CDR3 has 15 residues. The CDR3 protein is CASSLADSPNEKLFF. CDR3 DNA: TGCGCCAGCAGCTTGGCGGACAGCCCAAATGAAAAACTGTTTTTT. The variable domain in full, with the rest retrieved from reference TRBV5-1 and TRBJ1-4, is KAGVTQTPRYLIKTRGQQVTLSCSPISGHRSVSWYQQTPGQGLQFLFEYFSETQRNKGNFPGRFSGRQFSNSRSEMNVSTLELGDSALYLCASSLADSPNEKLFFGSGTQLSVL.

This rearrangement joins TRBV6-5 to TRBJ1-2; TRBD1 aligns across 10 bases. CDR3 length equals 16 residues. Germline V lookup: CDR1 MNHEY, CDR2 SVGAGI. Unmatched junction bases numbered 10, after V lost 6 bases and J lost 3 bases. Here the CDR3 reads CASSPRGTGDDYGYTF. The DNA of the CDR3 is TGTGCCAGCAGCCCCCGCGGGACAGGGGACGACTATGGCTACACCTTC.

The chain is built from TRBV25-1 and TRBJ2-5; TRBD2 agrees at 8 bases. Trimming removed 3 bases from V and 5 bases from J; junction bases left unmatched: 11. CDR3 length: 16 residues. Germline V gives CDR1 MGHDK, CDR2 SYGVNS. In DNA form, the CDR3 reads TGTGCCAGCAGTGAGAGGCGGCCGGGGGGGCTTGAGACCCAGTACTTC. Translated: CASSERRPGGLETQYF. Looking up the rest from reference TRBV25-1 and TRBJ2-5 gives the full variable domain: EADIYQTPRYLVIGTGKKITLECSQTMGHDKMYWYQQDPGMELHLIHYSYGVNSTEKGDLSSESTVSRIRTEHFPLTLESARPSHTSQYLCASSERRPGGLETQYFGPGTRLLVL.

The rearrangement links TRBV7-9 to TRBJ2-1; TRBD1 matches at 10 bases. The length of the CDR3 is 15 residues. Per the germline V gene, CDR1 is SEHNR and CDR2 is FQNEAQ (reference sequence). The V segment lost 5 bases and the J segment 4 bases; nucleotides outside the gene matches: 5. The CDR3 region has the DNA TGTGCCAGCAGCCCAGGACAGGGGGAGTACAATGAGCAGTTCTTC. Translating it yields CASSPGQGEYNEQFF.

This clonotype was counted many times. The V call is TRBV3-1, the J call TRBJ1-2, with 10 bases fitting TRBD1. Germline-derived CDR1 and CDR2 are LGHDT and YNNKEL (reference sequence). This CDR3 spans 15 amino acids. V lost 0 bases, J lost 8 bases, and 6 bases stayed unmatched. The CDR3 DNA is TGTGCCAGCAGCCAAGACAAAGGGACAGGGGCCGGCTACACCTTC. Its translation: CASSQDKGTGAGYTF.

The V gene is TRBV28, the J gene TRBJ2-3; D gene ambiguous. Trimming stripped 4 bases from V and 1 base from J, with 9 bases between. The CDR3 length is 14 residues. The germline V gene has CDR1 MDHEN and CDR2 SYDVKM. CDR3 loop: CASSSPARTDTQYF. CDR3 nucleotide sequence: TGTGCCAGCAGTTCCCCGGCGCGCACAGATACGCAGTATTTT.

In this sample, this clonotype turned up a few times. In DNA form, the CDR3 reads TGTGCCAGCAGACGGGACACTTCCACTGAAGCTTTCTTT. Amino acid sequence: CASRRDTSTEAFF. The chain combines TRBV6-2 or TRBV6-3 with TRBJ1-1; the D gene is possibly TRBD1 (6 bases). The germline V gene has CDR1 MNHEY and CDR2 SVGEGT. Between the trimmed V and J ends, which lost 6 bases and 4 bases, there was a span of 12 bases. This CDR3 has 13 residues.

This clonotype has ten or more counts. The rearrangement links TRBV24-1 to TRBJ2-2; D is undetermined. CDR1 and CDR2 (germline): KGHDR, SFDVKD. Deletions cut 5 bases from V and 5 bases from J, with 11 bases between. The length of the CDR3 is 14 residues. The CDR3 here is CATSGPITTGELFF. The CDR3 DNA reads as TGTGCCACCAGTGGGCCCATCACGACCGGGGAGCTGTTTTTT.

The sample holds a few counts of this clonotype. The V call is TRBV20-1, the J call TRBJ1-5; D may be TRBD1 (6 bases). Trimming stripped 4 bases from V and 5 bases from J, with 21 bases between. Germline V gene lookup returns CDR1 DFQATT and CDR2 SNEGSKA (reference sequence). This CDR3 contains 16 residues. CDR3 in amino acids: CSAIDHRDLAHQPQHF. DNA for the CDR3: TGCAGTGCTATTGATCACAGGGACTTAGCTCATCAGCCCCAGCATTTT.

The chain recombines TRBV10-2 with TRBJ1-2; 9 bases agree with TRBD1. V shed 6 bases and J 3 bases; nucleotides not matched to a gene: 11. Germline V CDR1 and CDR2: WSHSY, SAAADI. CDR3 length equals 16 residues. The DNA for the CDR3 is TGCGCCAGCAGCCCCGGGACAGGGAGCGGCCACTATGGCTACACCTTC. Its protein is CASSPGTGSGHYGYTF.

The chain is built from TRBV2 and TRBJ2-5, with TRBD1 identical over 9 bases. The length of the CDR3 is 13 residues. V lost 4 bases and J lost 4; bases outside the gene matches: 1. The germline V gene has CDR1 SNHLY and CDR2 FYNNEI. This CDR3 is CASSATGGETQYF. The CDR3 DNA follows: TGTGCCAGCAGTGCGACAGGGGGAGAGACCCAGTACTTC.

This clonotype came up many times. The chain employs TRBV7-2 and TRBJ2-3; 13 bases are a match to TRBD2. Germline-derived CDR1 and CDR2 are SGHTA and FQGNSA. Trimming cost V 5 bases and J 4 bases; bases outside gene matches: 6. The CDR3 sequence is 16 residues long. This CDR3 is CASSETSGRIADTQYF. CDR3 coding DNA: TGTGCCAGCAGCGAGACTAGCGGGAGGATCGCAGATACGCAGTATTTT.

This clonotype was detected a few times. The chain recombines TRBV20-1 with TRBJ1-1, with no clear D. Germline CDR1 and CDR2: DFQATT and SNEGSKA (reference sequence). Trimming pared 3 bases from V and 8 bases from J, leaving 13 bases between. There are 12 residues in the CDR3. In DNA, the CDR3 is TGCAGTGCTAGCCGGCAGGCACTCGAAGCTTTCTTT. As protein: CSASRQALEAFF.

At least ten counts were recorded for this clonotype. The CDR3 sequence is CSVTPGGGVAQYF. CDR3 coding DNA: TGCAGCGTGACCCCGGGCGGGGGGGTGGCCCAGTACTTC. This chain uses TRBV29-1 with TRBJ2-5, with TRBD2 identical over 9 bases. The V segment lost 6 bases and the J segment 9 bases; nucleotides outside the gene matches: 11. The V gene's germline CDR1 is SQVTM and CDR2 ANQGSEA. This CDR3 contains 13 residues.